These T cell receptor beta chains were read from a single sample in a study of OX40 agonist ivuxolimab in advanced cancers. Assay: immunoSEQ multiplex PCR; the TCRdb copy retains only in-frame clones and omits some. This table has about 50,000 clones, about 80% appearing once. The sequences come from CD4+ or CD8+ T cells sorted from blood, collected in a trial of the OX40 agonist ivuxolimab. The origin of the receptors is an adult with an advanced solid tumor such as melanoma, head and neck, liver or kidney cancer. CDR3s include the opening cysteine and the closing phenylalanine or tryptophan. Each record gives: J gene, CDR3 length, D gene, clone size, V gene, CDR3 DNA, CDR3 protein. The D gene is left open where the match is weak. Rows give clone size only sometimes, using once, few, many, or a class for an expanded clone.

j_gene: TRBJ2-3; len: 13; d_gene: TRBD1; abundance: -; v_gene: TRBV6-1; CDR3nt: TGTGCCAGCAAGACAGGGGCTATAGATACGCAGTATTTT; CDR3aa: CASKTGAIDTQYF
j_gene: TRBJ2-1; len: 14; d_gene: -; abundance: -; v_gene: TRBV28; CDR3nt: TGTGCCAGCAGTTTACCACGCCGGGAGTCCGAGCAGTTCTTC; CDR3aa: CASSLPRRESEQFF
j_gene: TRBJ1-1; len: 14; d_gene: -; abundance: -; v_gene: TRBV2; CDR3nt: TGTGCCAGCAGTGATAACAGGGATTCTCCGGAAGCTTTCTTT; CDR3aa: CASSDNRDSPEAFF
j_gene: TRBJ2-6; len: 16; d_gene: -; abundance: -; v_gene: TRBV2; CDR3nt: TGTGCCAGCAGCCTACAGGGCCGGTCGGGGGCCAACGTCCTGACTTTC; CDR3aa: CASSLQGRSGANVLTF
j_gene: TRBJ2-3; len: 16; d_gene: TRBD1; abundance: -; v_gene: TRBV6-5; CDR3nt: TGTGCCAGCAGTTACTCTCGGACAGGGAAGGCAGATACGCAGTATTTT; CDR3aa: CASSYSRTGKADTQYF
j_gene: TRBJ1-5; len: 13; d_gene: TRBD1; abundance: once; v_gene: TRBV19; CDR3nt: TGTGCCAGTAGTAGAGAAGGACAGGGGCGAACCCTTTTT; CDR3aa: CASSREGQGRTLF
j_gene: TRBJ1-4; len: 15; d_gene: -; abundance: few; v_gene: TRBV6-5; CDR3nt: TGTGCCAGCAGTTACTCGTACAGGCCGGGGGAAAAACTGTTTTTT; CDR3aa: CASSYSYRPGEKLFF
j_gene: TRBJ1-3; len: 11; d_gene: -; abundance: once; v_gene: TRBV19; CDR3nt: TGTGCCAGTCGGATCGGCGACACCATATATTTT; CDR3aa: CASRIGDTIYF
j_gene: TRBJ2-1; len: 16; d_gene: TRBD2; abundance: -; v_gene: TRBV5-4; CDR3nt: TGTGCCAGCAGCCGACTACTAGCGGGGGGGACCAATGAGCAGTTCTTC; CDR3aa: CASSRLLAGGTNEQFF
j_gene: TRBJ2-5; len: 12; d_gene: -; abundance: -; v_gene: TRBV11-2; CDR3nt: TGTGCCAGCAGCTTGCCCCAAGAGACCCAGTACTTC; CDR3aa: CASSLPQETQYF
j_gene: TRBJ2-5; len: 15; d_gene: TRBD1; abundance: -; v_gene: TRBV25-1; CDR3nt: TGTGCCAGCAGTGAAGACCGGACAGGTCGGGAGACCCAGTACTTC; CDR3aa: CASSEDRTGRETQYF
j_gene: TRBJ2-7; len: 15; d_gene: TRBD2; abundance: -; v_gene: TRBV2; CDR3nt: TGTGCCAGCAGTTCCCTAGCGGGCCTAGGTTACGAGCAGTACTTC; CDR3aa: CASSSLAGLGYEQYF
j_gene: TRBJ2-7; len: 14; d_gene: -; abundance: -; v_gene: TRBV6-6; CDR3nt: TGTGCCAGCAGCCGCTCGGGGGCGAGTTACGAGCAGTACTTC; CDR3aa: CASSRSGASYEQYF
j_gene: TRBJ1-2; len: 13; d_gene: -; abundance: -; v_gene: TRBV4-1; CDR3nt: TGCGCCAGCAGCCAAGAGGGGTTCTGGGGCTACACCTTC; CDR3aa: CASSQEGFWGYTF
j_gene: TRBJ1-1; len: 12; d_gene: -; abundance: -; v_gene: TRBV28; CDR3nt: TGTGCCAGCAGGCCGTTGAACACTGAAGCTTTCTTT; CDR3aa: CASRPLNTEAFF
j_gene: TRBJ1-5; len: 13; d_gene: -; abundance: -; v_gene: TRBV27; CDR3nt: TGTGCCAGCAGAAAGACAGACAATCAGCCCCAGCATTTT; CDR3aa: CASRKTDNQPQHF
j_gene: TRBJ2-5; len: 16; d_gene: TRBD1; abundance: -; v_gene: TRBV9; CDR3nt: TGTGCCAGCACCCTATCGGGACAGGGTTTCCAAGAGACCCAGTACTTC; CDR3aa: CASTLSGQGFQETQYF
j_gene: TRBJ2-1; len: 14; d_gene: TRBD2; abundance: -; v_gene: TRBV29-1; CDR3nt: TGCAGCGTTGGTCTAGCGGGGTTTGGAAATGAGCAGTTCTTC; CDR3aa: CSVGLAGFGNEQFF
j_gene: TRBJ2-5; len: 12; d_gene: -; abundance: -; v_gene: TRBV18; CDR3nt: TGTGCCAGCTCACCAGAGAGAGAGACCCAGTACTTC; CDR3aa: CASSPERETQYF
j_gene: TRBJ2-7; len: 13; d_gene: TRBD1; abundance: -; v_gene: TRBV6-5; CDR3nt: TGTGCCAGCAGTCGTACAGGGGCCTACGAGCAGTACTTC; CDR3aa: CASSRTGAYEQYF
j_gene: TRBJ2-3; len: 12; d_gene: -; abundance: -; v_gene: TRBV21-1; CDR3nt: TGTACCAGGACAGATCGCACAGATACGCAGTATTTT; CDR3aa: CTRTDRTDTQYF
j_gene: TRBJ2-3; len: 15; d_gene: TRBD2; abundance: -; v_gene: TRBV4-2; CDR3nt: TGTGCCAGCAGCCAAGCTAGCGGGGATACAGATACGCAGTATTTT; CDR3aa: CASSQASGDTDTQYF
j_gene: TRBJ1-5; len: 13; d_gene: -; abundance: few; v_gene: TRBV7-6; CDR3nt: TGTGCCAGCAGCCCCCGTCCGGATCAGCCCCAGCATTTT; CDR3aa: CASSPRPDQPQHF
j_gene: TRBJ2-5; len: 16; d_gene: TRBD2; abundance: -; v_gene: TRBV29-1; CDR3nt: TGCAGCTGCGGGGGGGGACTAGCGGGAGGGAAGGAGACCCAGTACTTC; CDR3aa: CSCGGGLAGGKETQYF
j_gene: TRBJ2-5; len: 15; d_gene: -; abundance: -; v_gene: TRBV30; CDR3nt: TGTGCCTGGTCTCCCCCGGGGGCGTCAGGAGAGACCCAGTACTTC; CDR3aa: CAWSPPGASGETQYF
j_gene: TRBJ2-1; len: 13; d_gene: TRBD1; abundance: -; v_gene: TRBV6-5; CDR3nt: TGTGCCAGCAGGGGGACAGGGGGCGTAAGTAGGATCTTC; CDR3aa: CASRGTGGVSRIF
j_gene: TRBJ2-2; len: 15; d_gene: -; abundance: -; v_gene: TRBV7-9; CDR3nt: TGTGCCAGCAGCCCTTTTCTTGGGCCAGACGGGGAGCTGTTTTTT; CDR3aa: CASSPFLGPDGELFF
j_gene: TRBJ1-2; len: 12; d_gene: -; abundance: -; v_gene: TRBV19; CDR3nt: TGTGCCAGTATCGAGGGGGACTATGGCTACACCTTC; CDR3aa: CASIEGDYGYTF
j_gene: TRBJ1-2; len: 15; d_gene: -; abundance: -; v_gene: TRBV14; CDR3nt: TGTGCCAGCAGCCAACGACAAGGGGTAATCTATGGCTACACCTTC; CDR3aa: CASSQRQGVIYGYTF
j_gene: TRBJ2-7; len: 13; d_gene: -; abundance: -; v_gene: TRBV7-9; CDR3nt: TGTGCCAGCAGCGGAGGCCCCGTCTACGAGCAGTACTTC; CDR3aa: CASSGGPVYEQYF
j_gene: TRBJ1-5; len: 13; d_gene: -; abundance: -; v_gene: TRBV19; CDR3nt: TGTGCCAGTAGTATTGACAGCCGTGGGCCCCAGCATTTT; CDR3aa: CASSIDSRGPQHF
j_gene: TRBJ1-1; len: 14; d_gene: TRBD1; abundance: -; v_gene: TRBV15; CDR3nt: TGTGCCACCAGCAGACAGGAGGGACAGGGGGCGCCTTTCTTT; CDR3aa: CATSRQEGQGAPFF
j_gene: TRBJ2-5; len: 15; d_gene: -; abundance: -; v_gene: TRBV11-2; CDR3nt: TGTGCCAGCAGCTTATTTGGGCAGTACCAAGAGACCCAGTACTTC; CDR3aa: CASSLFGQYQETQYF
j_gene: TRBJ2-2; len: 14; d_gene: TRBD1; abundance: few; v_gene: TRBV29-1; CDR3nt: TGCAGCGTTATGACAGGGGCGGGGACCGGGGAGCTGTTTTTT; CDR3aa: CSVMTGAGTGELFF
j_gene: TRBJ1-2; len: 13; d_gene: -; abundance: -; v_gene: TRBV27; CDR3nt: TGTGCCAGCAGGGAGACGCCTTACTATGGCTACACCTTC; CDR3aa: CASRETPYYGYTF
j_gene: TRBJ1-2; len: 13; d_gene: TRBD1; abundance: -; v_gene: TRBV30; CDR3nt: TGTGCCTGGAGGTTACAGGGGGCCTATGGCTACACCTTC; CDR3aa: CAWRLQGAYGYTF
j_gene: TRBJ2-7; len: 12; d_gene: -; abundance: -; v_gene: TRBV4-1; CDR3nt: TGCGCCAGCAGCCAAGTAGGGTCAGAGCAGTACTTC; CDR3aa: CASSQVGSEQYF
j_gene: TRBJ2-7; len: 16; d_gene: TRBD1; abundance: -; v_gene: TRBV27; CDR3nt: TGTGCCAGCAGAGTTAGGGCGGGACAGGGGACGTACGAGCAGTACTTC; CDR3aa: CASRVRAGQGTYEQYF
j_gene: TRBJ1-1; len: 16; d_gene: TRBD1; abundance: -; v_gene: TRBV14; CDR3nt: TGTGCCAGCAGCCGACAGGGAAGGAGGTGGCGGACTGAAGCTTTCTTT; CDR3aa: CASSRQGRRWRTEAFF
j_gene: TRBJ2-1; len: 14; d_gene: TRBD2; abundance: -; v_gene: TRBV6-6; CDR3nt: TGTGCCAGCAGAGAAAATAGCGGGGACGATGAGCAGTTCTTC; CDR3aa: CASRENSGDDEQFF
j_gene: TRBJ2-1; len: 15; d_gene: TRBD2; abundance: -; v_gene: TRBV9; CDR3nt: TGTGCCAGCAGCGTAACCGGGACTAGTGGCAATGAGCAGTTCTTC; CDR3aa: CASSVTGTSGNEQFF
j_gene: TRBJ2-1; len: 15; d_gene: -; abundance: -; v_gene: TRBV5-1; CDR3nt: TGCGCCAGCAGCTTGGAAGGGCCCTCGGCCAATGAGCAGTTCTTC; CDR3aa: CASSLEGPSANEQFF
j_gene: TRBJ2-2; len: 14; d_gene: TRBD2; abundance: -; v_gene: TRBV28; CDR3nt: TGTGCCACCTATAGCGGGACGGGGGCCGGGGAGCTGTTTTTT; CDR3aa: CATYSGTGAGELFF
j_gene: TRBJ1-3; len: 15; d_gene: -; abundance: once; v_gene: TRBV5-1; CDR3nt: TGCGCCAGCAGCTTCCAACAGGGCTCTGGAAACACCATATATTTT; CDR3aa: CASSFQQGSGNTIYF
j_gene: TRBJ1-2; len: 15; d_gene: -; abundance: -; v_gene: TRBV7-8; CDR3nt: TGTGCCAGCAGCCAGAGGGGGGGCGCGTACTATGGCTACACCTTC; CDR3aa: CASSQRGGAYYGYTF
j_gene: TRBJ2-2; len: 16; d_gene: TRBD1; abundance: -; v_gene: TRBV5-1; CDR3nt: TGCGCCAGCAGCTTGGCCGGGACAGGGACCACCGGGGAGCTGTTTTTT; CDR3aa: CASSLAGTGTTGELFF
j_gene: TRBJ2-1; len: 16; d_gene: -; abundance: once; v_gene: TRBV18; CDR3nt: TGTGCCAGCTCACCAGGGTCGTGGCGGGTCTACAATGAGCAGTTCTTC; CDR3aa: CASSPGSWRVYNEQFF
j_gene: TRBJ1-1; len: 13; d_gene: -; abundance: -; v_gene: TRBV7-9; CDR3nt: TGTGCCAGCACCCAGGTTCTGAACACTGAAGCTTTCTTT; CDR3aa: CASTQVLNTEAFF